These T cell receptor beta chains were read from a single sample in a study of blood T cell repertoires in COVID-19. Profiled with immunoSEQ multiplex PCR; TCRdb holds only in-frame clones, not every one. The table shows over 200,000 clones, with over 75% occurring only once. The sequencing input was peripheral blood. These receptors originate from a man between 45 and 60 years old with COVID-19, enrolled during active disease. Both conserved end residues are part of each CDR3. The order of the fields is CDR3 DNA, CDR3 protein, V gene, J gene, clone size, CDR3 length, D gene. D genes are given only for firm matches. Clone size appears in some rows only: once, few, many, or a class for an expanded clone.

DNA: TGTGCCAGCAGAACAGATCAGCCCCAGCATTTT
CDR3: CASRTDQPQHF
V: TRBV2
J: TRBJ1-5
size: NA
length: 11
D: NA

DNA: TGTGCCAGCAGCTTAAAGGGGACAAGCACTGAAGCTTTCTTT
CDR3: CASSLKGTSTEAFF
V: TRBV7-8
J: TRBJ1-1
size: NA
length: 14
D: NA

DNA: TGTGCCAGCAGCTACCGACAGGAAAACACTGAAGCTTTCTTT
CDR3: CASSYRQENTEAFF
V: TRBV5-8
J: TRBJ1-1
size: NA
length: 14
D: NA

DNA: TGTGCCAGCAGCCAAGTGGGTAGCGGGGGATCCTACGAGCAGTACTTC
CDR3: CASSQVGSGGSYEQYF
V: TRBV4-2
J: TRBJ2-7
size: NA
length: 16
D: TRBD2

DNA: TGTGCCAGCAGTTCTGGTCAACAGGGGGATTATGGCTACACCTTC
CDR3: CASSSGQQGDYGYTF
V: TRBV6-5
J: TRBJ1-2
size: once
length: 15
D: TRBD1

DNA: TGTGCCAGCTCACCGGGGCTGCAGGGCGCTGAAGCTTTCTTT
CDR3: CASSPGLQGAEAFF
V: TRBV18
J: TRBJ1-1
size: NA
length: 14
D: NA

DNA: TGTGCCAGCAGCATAGGGGTGGTGGGGAGCAATCAGCCCCAGCATTTT
CDR3: CASSIGVVGSNQPQHF
V: TRBV5-6
J: TRBJ1-5
size: NA
length: 16
D: NA

DNA: TGTGCCAGCAGCCAAGATTTGGGGCCACACAATGAGCAGTTCTTC
CDR3: CASSQDLGPHNEQFF
V: TRBV3-1/TRBV3-2
J: TRBJ2-1
size: NA
length: 15
D: NA

DNA: TGCGCCAGCAGCCCTGGGGGACTAGCCTCCGTGTCCTTCTACAATGAGCAGTTCTTC
CDR3: CASSPGGLASVSFYNEQFF
V: TRBV5-1
J: TRBJ2-1
size: NA
length: 19
D: TRBD2

DNA: TGTGCCAGCTCACCATTGGAGCTGGAGGGCTACACCTTC
CDR3: CASSPLELEGYTF
V: TRBV18
J: TRBJ1-2
size: NA
length: 13
D: NA

DNA: TGTGCCAGCAGCCAAGTGTCGGGTATAGAAAATGAGCAGTTCTTC
CDR3: CASSQVSGIENEQFF
V: TRBV14
J: TRBJ2-1
size: NA
length: 15
D: NA

DNA: TGTGCCAGCTCACCTACAGACTATGGCTACACCTTC
CDR3: CASSPTDYGYTF
V: TRBV18
J: TRBJ1-2
size: NA
length: 12
D: NA

DNA: TGCAGCGTTGCCACTAGGAACTCATACGAGCAGTACTTC
CDR3: CSVATRNSYEQYF
V: TRBV29-1
J: TRBJ2-7
size: NA
length: 13
D: NA

DNA: TGTGCCAGCAGCTCTCTCCTAGCTGTCGACTACGAGCAGTACTTC
CDR3: CASSSLLAVDYEQYF
V: TRBV7-8
J: TRBJ2-7
size: NA
length: 15
D: NA

DNA: TGTGCCAGCAGCTTCCTGAGTAATTCACCCCTCCACTTT
CDR3: CASSFLSNSPLHF
V: TRBV5-4
J: TRBJ1-6
size: NA
length: 13
D: NA

DNA: TGTGCCAGCAGTTTCATCCCAGGGAATGAGCAGTTCTTC
CDR3: CASSFIPGNEQFF
V: TRBV12-3/TRBV12-4
J: TRBJ2-1
size: NA
length: 13
D: NA

DNA: TGTGCCATCAGCGGGAGAGCCGGGACGCCCCGGTTAGACACTGAAGCTTTCTTT
CDR3: CAISGRAGTPRLDTEAFF
V: TRBV10-3
J: TRBJ1-1
size: NA
length: 18
D: NA

DNA: TGTGCCAGCAGCTTCCCTAGCGGGGGCACAGATACGCAGTATTTT
CDR3: CASSFPSGGTDTQYF
V: TRBV5-4
J: TRBJ2-3
size: NA
length: 15
D: TRBD2

DNA: TGTGCCAGCATCGAGGGTAGCGGATCCTACGAGCAGTACTTC
CDR3: CASIEGSGSYEQYF
V: TRBV2
J: TRBJ2-7
size: NA
length: 14
D: NA

DNA: TGTGCCAGTAGGGACAGGGGAGGATACGAGCAGTACTTC
CDR3: CASRDRGGYEQYF
V: TRBV19
J: TRBJ2-7
size: once
length: 13
D: TRBD1

DNA: TGCAGCGTGGGACCGACAGGGGGCTTTAGACACGAGCAGTACTTC
CDR3: CSVGPTGGFRHEQYF
V: TRBV29-1
J: TRBJ2-7
size: NA
length: 15
D: TRBD1

DNA: TGTGCCACCAGCAGTTTAGTCGTGGACAGGGGTAACTACGAGCAGTACTTC
CDR3: CATSSLVVDRGNYEQYF
V: TRBV15
J: TRBJ2-7
size: NA
length: 17
D: TRBD1

DNA: TGTGCCAGCAGTGAGATTGGGACAGGGATGGGGTACAATCAGCCCCAGCATTTT
CDR3: CASSEIGTGMGYNQPQHF
V: TRBV2
J: TRBJ1-5
size: NA
length: 18
D: TRBD1

DNA: TGTGCCAGCAGCGCAGTCAGTGGTGGTGAAAAACTGTTTTTT
CDR3: CASSAVSGGEKLFF
V: TRBV7-9
J: TRBJ1-4
size: NA
length: 14
D: NA

DNA: TGTGCCAGCAGTGCCCGTTATGGCTACACCTTC
CDR3: CASSARYGYTF
V: TRBV2
J: TRBJ1-2
size: NA
length: 11
D: NA